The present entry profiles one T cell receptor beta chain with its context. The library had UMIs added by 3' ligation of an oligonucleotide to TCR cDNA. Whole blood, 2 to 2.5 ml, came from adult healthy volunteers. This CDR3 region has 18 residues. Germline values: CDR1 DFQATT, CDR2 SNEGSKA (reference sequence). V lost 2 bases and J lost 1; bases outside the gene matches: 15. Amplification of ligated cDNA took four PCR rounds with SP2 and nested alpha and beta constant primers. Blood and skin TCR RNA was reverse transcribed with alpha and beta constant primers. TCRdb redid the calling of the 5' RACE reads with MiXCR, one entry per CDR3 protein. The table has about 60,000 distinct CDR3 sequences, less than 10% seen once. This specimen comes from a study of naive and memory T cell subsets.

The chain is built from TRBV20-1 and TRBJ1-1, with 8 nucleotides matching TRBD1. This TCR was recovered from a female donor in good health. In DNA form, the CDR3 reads TGCAGTGCTAGACAAATTGGGCAGGGGGCTTTTCCGAACACTGAAGCTTTCTTT. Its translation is CSARQIGQGAFPNTEAFF.